Below are 30 T cell receptor beta chains sequenced from a single sample in a study of neoadjuvant anti-PD-1 for oral cavity cancer. The time point here: after neoadjuvant nivolumab, at surgical resection. The table came from immunoSEQ multiplex PCR; TCRdb's copy has only in-frame clones and leaves some out. The table shows 35,000 to 40,000 clones, with about 36% occurring only once. The sequences come from tumor tissue, collected after nivolumab (anti-PD-1) treatment. The receptors were sampled from a person between 40 and 85 years old with oral cavity squamous cell carcinoma.

Many counts were recorded for this clone. The chain carries TRBV5-8 and TRBJ2-5; TRBD2 agrees at 9 bases. The CDR3 is 16 amino acids. Germline CDR1 is SGHTS and CDR2 is YDEGEE. With 0 bases clipped from V and 3 bases from J, the junction kept 6 bases outside the gene matches. CDR3 region: CASSLGRASGKETQYF. The CDR3 region has the DNA TGTGCCAGCAGCTTGGGTCGGGCTAGCGGGAAAGAGACCCAGTACTTC.

This sequence joins TRBV5-1 and TRBJ1-5; D unresolved. Germline V lookup: CDR1 SGHRS, CDR2 YFSETQ. The V end was cut by 2 bases, the J end by 0 bases, with 9 bases between. The CDR3 length is 15 residues. CDR3 protein: CASSFDGNSNQPQHF. The DNA for the CDR3 is TGCGCCAGCAGCTTCGACGGCAATAGCAATCAGCCCCAGCATTTT.

This clone was observed at least ten times. This chain links TRBV27 with TRBJ2-7, with D maybe TRBD1 (5 bases). The germline V gene encodes CDR1 MNHEY and CDR2 SMNVEV (reference sequence). V lost 6 bases and J 4 bases, leaving 7 bases between the germline ends. This CDR3 contains 11 residues. The CDR3 nucleotides read TGTGCCAGCAGAAGGGGTTACGAGCAGTACTTC. Protein product: CASRRGYEQYF.

This chain joins TRBV7-6 and TRBJ2-2; no firm D call. The CDR3 totals 14 residues. The germline V and J ends were trimmed by 6 bases and 4 bases, with 12 bases remaining between them. The germline CDR1 and CDR2 sequences are SGHVS and FNYEAQ. CDR3 DNA sequence: TGTGCCAGCAGTCCATTAGTCCGCACCGGGGAGCTGTTTTTT. It yields the protein CASSPLVRTGELFF.

The chain uses TRBV21-1 and TRBJ1-4; TRBD1 was called by the table and not checked on the DNA. TRBV21-1 is annotated as a pseudogene. The CDR3 is 18 residues long. The CDR3 here is CASSKGGRQGKANEKLFF. CDR3 bases: TGTGCCAGCAGCAAAGGCGGTCGGCAGGGAAAGGCTAATGAAAAACTGTTTTTT.

This chain's CDR3 is CASSLFWGNYGYTF. CDR3 bases: TGTGCCAGCAGCTTGTTCTGGGGTAACTATGGCTACACCTTC. The chain combines TRBV11-2 with TRBJ1-2; D remains ambiguous. The CDR3 runs 14 residues. Germline V gives CDR1 SGHAT, CDR2 FQNNGV. V lost 3 bases, J lost 1 base, and 9 bases lay in between.

The chain joins TRBV18 to TRBJ1-4; TRBD1 is a possible D gene (5 bases). CDR3 size: 15 residues. Germline V CDR1 and CDR2: KGHSH, LQKENI. The germline V and J ends were trimmed by 2 bases and 8 bases, with 15 bases remaining between them. This chain's CDR3 is CASSPFSQGEEKLFF. CDR3 sequence (DNA): TGTGCCAGCTCACCATTCTCGCAGGGAGAGGAAAAACTGTTTTTT. Drawing the rest from reference TRBV18 and TRBJ1-4, the complete variable domain is NAGVMQNPRHLVRRRGQEARLRCSPMKGHSHVYWYRQLPEEGLKFMVYLQKENIIDESGMPKERFSAEFPKEGPSILRIQQVVRGDSAAYFCASSPFSQGEEKLFFGSGTQLSVL.

This clone was counted only a few times. The chain combines TRBV30 with TRBJ1-2, with a tentative D call TRBD1 (6 bases). CDR1 GTSNPN and CDR2 SVGIG come from the germline V gene (reference sequence). Trimming left V 0 bases short and J 4 bases short, with 12 bases between. CDR3 length: 14 amino acids. The CDR3 sequence is CAWSVLGGPYGYTF. CDR3 bases: TGTGCCTGGAGTGTACTGGGGGGCCCCTATGGCTACACCTTC.

The chain carries TRBV11-2 and TRBJ1-6; D is unresolved. The CDR3 totals 15 residues. The V end lost 6 bases, the J end lost 6 bases, and 15 bases lay between the germline ends. Looked up from germline, CDR1 is SGHAT and CDR2 is FQNNGV. Here the CDR3 reads CASRHHSGTNSPLHF. The CDR3 bases are TGTGCCAGCAGACACCATTCGGGAACTAATTCACCCCTCCACTTT.

This clone was counted only a few times. The V gene is TRBV5-8, the J gene TRBJ2-1; D is uncertain. Germline V CDR1 and CDR2: SGHTS, YDEGEE. The CDR3 totals 13 residues. V was trimmed by 1 base and J by 7 bases, leaving 9 bases between them. CDR3 in amino acids: CASSLPQQNEQFF. Here the CDR3 DNA reads TGTGCCAGCAGCTTGCCCCAGCAGAATGAGCAGTTCTTC.

At least ten counts were recorded for this clone. The chain is built from TRBV5-1 and TRBJ2-2; 10 positions agree with TRBD2. Looked up from germline, CDR1 is SGHRS and CDR2 is YFSETQ. With 7 bases clipped from V and 2 bases from J, the junction kept 2 bases outside the gene matches. This CDR3 is built from 14 residues. The CDR3 region has the DNA TGCGCCAGCCAGCGGGAGGGCAACACCGGGGAGCTGTTTTTT. It specifies CASQREGNTGELFF.

The CDR3 spells CASSPGGLAGRRDEQYF. The CDR3 bases are TGTGCCAGCAGCCCGGGGGGTCTAGCGGGGCGGCGGGACGAGCAGTACTTC. The V call is TRBV7-8, the J call TRBJ2-7; 9 nucleotides align to TRBD2. The CDR3 covers 17 residues. The germline gives CDR1 SGHVS, CDR2 FQNEAQ. J lost 5 bases, V lost 5 bases, and 16 bases had no gene match.

This clone was counted a few times. The chain carries TRBV30 and TRBJ1-3; D ambiguous. From germline, CDR1 is GTSNPN and CDR2 SVGIG (reference sequence). This CDR3 has 12 residues. Trimming took 4 bases from V and 3 from J, leaving 7 bases between them. The CDR3 spells CAWKKVGNTIYF. The DNA of the CDR3 is TGTGCCTGGAAAAAGGTTGGAAACACCATATATTTT.

The CDR3: CASSGEGDIQYF. The CDR3 DNA reads TGTGCCAGCAGCGGTGAGGGGGACATTCAGTACTTC. The chain joins TRBV9 to TRBJ2-4, with a possible D match to TRBD1 (6 bases). Germline lookup yields CDR1 SGDLS and CDR2 YYNGEE. V was cut by 3 bases and J by 8 bases, with 9 bases left in between. This CDR3 spans 12 amino acids.

Written as DNA, the CDR3 is TGTGCCAGCAGCGGTCAGAGACAGGGTTTCACTGAAGCTTTCTTT. Its protein product is CASSGQRQGFTEAFF. This rearrangement joins TRBV7-9 to TRBJ1-1, with 7 bases matching TRBD1. Germline CDR1 is SEHNR and CDR2 is FQNEAQ (reference sequence). J gave up 4 bases and V 5 bases, and 10 bases lay outside the gene matches. The CDR3 is 15 residues long.

The V and J genes are TRBV7-6 and TRBJ2-3; a possible D gene is TRBD2 (6 bases). V dropped 4 bases and J dropped 4 bases, with 12 bases sitting between them. This CDR3 spans 14 amino acids. Looked up from germline, CDR1 is SGHVS and CDR2 is FNYEAQ. The CDR3 DNA is TGTGCCAGCAGCTCCCGCCCGGGGGCAGATACGCAGTATTTT. Protein: CASSSRPGADTQYF.

There are many counts of this clone. An end of the junction differs from the germline gene, which may be a read error. The DNA of the CDR3 is TGTGCCAGCAGCTACTCCGGGAACACCGGGGAGCTGTTTTTT. Translated: CASSYSGNTGELFF. J is TRBJ2-2 and V is TRBV6-5; D is unresolved. There are 14 residues in the CDR3. CDR1 MNHEY and CDR2 SVGAGI come from the germline V gene.

This clone occurred a few times. The CDR3: CASSPGLRSGASEQFF. In DNA, the CDR3 is TGTGCCAGCAGCCCCGGGCTACGATCGGGAGCTAGTGAGCAGTTCTTC. The V and J genes are TRBV6-6 and TRBJ2-1; a weak D match, TRBD2 (6 bases). The CDR3 length is 16 residues. The V and J ends lost 6 bases and 9 bases respectively, with 24 bases between them. Per germline, CDR1 MNHNY and CDR2 SVGAGI (reference sequence).

In DNA form, the CDR3 reads TGCGCCAGCAGCCAAGGTTGGAGGGGGTACGAGCAGTACTTC. This translates into CASSQGWRGYEQYF. V gene TRBV4-1 combines with J gene TRBJ2-7; D might be TRBD1 or TRBD2, each matching 6 bases. The CDR3 has 14 amino acids. V shed 1 base and J shed 4 bases, with 11 bases lying between them. The germline CDR1 and CDR2 sequences are MGHRA and YSYEKL.

This clone was found a few times. The gene calls are TRBV6-6 and TRBJ1-2; no reliable D call. V was clipped by 2 bases and J by 4 bases, with 11 bases between them. The germline gives CDR1 MNHNY, CDR2 SVGAGI (reference sequence). The CDR3 runs to 14 residues. The CDR3 sequence is CASSYTGISYGYTF. The CDR3 region has the DNA TGTGCCAGCAGTTACACGGGTATAAGCTATGGCTACACCTTC.

This chain uses TRBV5-1 with TRBJ2-1; the D is unclear. V gave up 4 bases and J gave up 3 bases, with 8 bases separating them. The CDR3 runs 13 residues. The germline CDR1 and CDR2 sequences are SGHRS and YFSETQ. For the CDR3, the DNA is TGCGCCAGCAGCAAGACGCACTACAATGAGCAGTTCTTC. This codes for CASSKTHYNEQFF. The full variable domain, its missing parts supplied by reference TRBV5-1 and TRBJ2-1, is KAGVTQTPRYLIKTRGQQVTLSCSPISGHRSVSWYQQTPGQGLQFLFEYFSETQRNKGNFPGRFSGRQFSNSRSEMNVSTLELGDSALYLCASSKTHYNEQFFGPGTRLTVL.

CDR3 sequence: CASSPPESYEQYF. Written as DNA, the CDR3 is TGTGCCAGCTCACCACCAGAATCCTACGAGCAGTACTTC. This chain uses TRBV18 with TRBJ2-7; D not certain. Germline V CDR1 and CDR2: KGHSH, LQKENI. This CDR3 has 13 residues. V lost 0 bases to trimming and J lost 1 base, with 4 bases between them.

The chain links TRBV6-1 to TRBJ2-6; no reliable D call. The CDR3 is 14 amino acids. Germline loops: CDR1 MNHNS, CDR2 SASEGT. The V gene lost 3 bases and the J gene lost 7 bases, with 10 bases spanning the gap. The chain's CDR3 is CASSDSLNANVLTF. CDR3 nucleotide sequence: TGTGCCAGCAGTGACTCCCTGAATGCCAACGTCCTGACTTTC.

The table lists this clone with many counts. The chain recombines TRBV10-3 with TRBJ1-6; maybe TRBD1 (5 bases). Germline CDR1 reads ENHRY; CDR2 reads SYGVKD. The CDR3 runs 15 residues. The V end lost 2 bases, the J end lost 1 base, and 6 bases lay between the germline ends. The CDR3 nucleotides are TGTGCCATCAGTGAGGAGGGGTCCTATAATTCACCCCTCCACTTT. Amino acids: CAISEEGSYNSPLHF.

The chain combines TRBV5-4 with TRBJ1-1, with D unclear. Germline CDR1 reads SGHNT; CDR2 reads YYREEE (reference sequence). V lost 3 bases and J lost 5, with 14 bases in between. The CDR3 spans 14 residues. CDR3 region: CASSSPALGTEAFF. The CDR3 DNA is TGTGCCAGCAGCTCCCCTGCATTGGGGACTGAAGCTTTCTTT.

V gene TRBV9 combines with J gene TRBJ1-1; the match to TRBD1 covers 7 bases. The CDR3 runs to 14 residues. Germline CDR1 reads SGDLS; CDR2 reads YYNGEE. The V gene end was trimmed by 4 bases and the J gene end by 8 bases; junction bases not matched to a gene: 11. CDR3 region: CASSLQGGTQEAFF. The CDR3, as DNA: TGTGCCAGCAGCCTTCAGGGGGGGACTCAGGAAGCTTTCTTT.

This clone was counted only a few times. The V call is TRBV18, the J call TRBJ2-5; unclear D gene. The CDR3 length is 11 residues. V was cut by 4 bases and J by 3 bases, with 3 bases left in between. The germline V gene encodes CDR1 KGHSH and CDR2 LQKENI. The CDR3: CASSQEETQYF. For the CDR3, the DNA is TGTGCCAGCTCACAGGAAGAGACCCAGTACTTC.

This clone was detected a few times. The rearrangement joins TRBV4-2 to TRBJ1-2; TRBD1 aligns across 8 bases. CDR1 and CDR2 (germline): LGHNA, YNFKEQ. The CDR3 covers 14 residues. V gave up 4 bases and J gave up 8 bases; unmatched junction bases: 9. The CDR3 DNA reads TGTGCCAGCAGCCCGATGACAGGGGTCGAGGGCTACACCTTC. It specifies CASSPMTGVEGYTF.

This clone was observed at least ten times. The chain combines TRBV29-1 with TRBJ1-4; maybe TRBD1 (6 bases). CDR1 is SQVTM and CDR2 is ANQGSEA in the germline V gene. The V end was cut by 4 bases, the J end by 7 bases, with 7 bases between. The CDR3 is 11 amino acids. The CDR3, as DNA: TGCAGCGTTGTCAGGGGTGAAAAACTGTTTTTT. The encoded protein is CSVVRGEKLFF.

The chain has TRBV21-1 and TRBJ2-1. TRBV21-1 is shown as a pseudogene. The CDR3 sequence is 12 residues long. The CDR3 region is CASSGEPNEQFF. The CDR3 nucleotides read TGTGCCAGCAGCGGGGAACCCAATGAGCAGTTCTTC.